The clone carrying this TCR beta chain was counted only a few times. What it recognizes is unknown. The CDR3 covers 16 residues. Germline CDR1 MNHEY, CDR2 SMNVEV (reference sequence). With 6 bases removed from V and 4 bases from J, the gap between germline ends came to 20 bases. The data derive from a study of blood T cells in healthy people across ages. The study's findings and limits: Any conclusive comparison of naive versus antigen-experienced cells was prevented by using unsorted PBMCs. More naive CD4+ cells and higher diversity marked long-lived donors relative to aged donors. Underestimates were what the diversity estimates from one million T cells were considered to be.

The authors ran a second PCR of 7 to 11 cycles using a sample-barcoded 5' primer and a J-beta primer mix. TCRdb processed the 5' RACE reads anew with MiXCR; each CDR3 protein has one entry. The sample lists 1.5 million to 2 million distinct CDR3 sequences, around half occurring once. Ten milliliters of peripheral blood were drawn from each donor into EDTA-treated tubes. Sequencing used blood. The source of this sequence is a woman between 40 and 50 years old in good health. The V and J genes are TRBV27 and TRBJ2-3; D is ambiguous. The CDR3 loop is CASSSSGRAWADTQYF. CDR3 in DNA: TGTGCCAGCAGCTCCTCAGGACGGGCTTGGGCAGATACGCAGTATTTT.